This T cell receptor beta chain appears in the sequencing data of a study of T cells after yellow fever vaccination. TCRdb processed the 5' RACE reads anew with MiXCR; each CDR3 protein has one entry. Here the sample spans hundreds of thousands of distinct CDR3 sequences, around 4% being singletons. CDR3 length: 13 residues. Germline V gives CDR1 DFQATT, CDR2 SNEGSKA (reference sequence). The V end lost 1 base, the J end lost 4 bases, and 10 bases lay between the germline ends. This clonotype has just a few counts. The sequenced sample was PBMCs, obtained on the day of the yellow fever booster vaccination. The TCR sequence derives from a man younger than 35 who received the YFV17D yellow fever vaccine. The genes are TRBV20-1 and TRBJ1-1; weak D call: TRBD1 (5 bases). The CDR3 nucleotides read TGCAGTGCTAGAGCATGGGGGAGCACTGAAGCTTTCTTT. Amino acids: CSARAWGSTEAFF.